Listed here are 4 T cell receptor beta chains from one sample, sequenced in a study of regulatory T cells in long-lasting Graves disease (dated by TCRdb to 2020 to 2023). Libraries were built with multiplex PCR. TCRdb records Illumina HiSeq 4000 as the sequencer. To build TCR beta libraries, CDR3 regions were amplified by Arm-PCR using iRepertoire HTBI primers. TCRdb took the public reads, trimmed them with fastp at Q25, ran MiXCR for clone calling and kept in-frame beta chains. Rows are combined by CDR3 protein, so each entry shows the most common genes and DNA. Counted in this sample were roughly 430,000 distinct CDR3 sequences; roughly 15% of them appeared once. The leading ten clones occupy about 10% of the sample. In light of the paper, this sample's time point label describes: newly diagnosed GD, antithyroid drugs for less than 3 months. For both TCR sequencing and RNA sequencing, RNA was extracted from PBMCs in TRIzol.

These data were also reused for a study on T cells in Graves' hyperthyroidism and ophthalmopathy.

The sample in question was peripheral blood mononuclear cells (PBMCs), obtained at new diagnosis, from a patient treated with antithyroid drugs. All receptors derive from a woman in her thirties with Graves disease. Donor details come from another sample of the same person, matched by shared clones.

This clonotype was picked up many times. The chain joins TRBV18 to TRBJ2-1, with 11 bases fitting TRBD1. Trimming removed 4 bases from V and 6 bases from J; junction bases left unmatched: 8. The CDR3 totals 16 residues. Germline V gene sequence: CDR1 KGHSH, CDR2 LQKENI. As DNA, the CDR3 is TGTGCCAGCTCACTTTCCGGGACAGGGGGAGTCAATGAGCAGTTCTTC. Translation gives CASSLSGTGGVNEQFF.

V gene TRBV29-1 combines with J gene TRBJ2-5, with D unclear. From germline, CDR1 is SQVTM and CDR2 ANQGSEA. The CDR3 covers 13 residues. Trimming removed 5 bases from V and 4 bases from J, with 14 bases in between. The CDR3 bases are TGCAGCGTTTGGGTATCGGCATCAGAGACCCAGTACTTC. Protein: CSVWVSASETQYF.

This clonotype was counted ten times or more. The rearrangement links TRBV30 to TRBJ2-5; D remains unclear. The CDR3 has 13 residues. Trimming stripped 0 bases from V and 6 bases from J, with 11 bases between. The germline V gene has CDR1 GTSNPN and CDR2 SVGIG (reference sequence). CDR3 sequence (DNA): TGTGCCTGGAGTGTTCTGTTTCGGAAGACCCAGTACTTC. Its translation is CAWSVLFRKTQYF.

V and J are TRBV24-1 and TRBJ1-2; no firm D call. The germline V gene has CDR1 KGHDR and CDR2 SFDVKD. V lost 3 bases, J lost 2 bases, and 9 bases lay in between. The CDR3 loop spans 14 amino acids. CDR3: CATSDTVTNYGYTF. In nucleotides, the CDR3 is TGTGCCACCAGTGATACCGTGACCAACTATGGCTACACCTTC.